Described below is a single TCR beta chain sequence and its context. The data were taken from a study of T cell changes during pregnancy in multiple sclerosis. Sequencing was performed with immunoSEQ multiplex PCR; in TCRdb, only in-frame clones are kept and a portion is missing. The table has 80,000 to 100,000 clones, 85% to 95% seen once. V was cut by 7 bases and J by 9 bases, with 21 bases left in between. CDR3 length equals 15 residues. From germline, CDR1 is LNHDA and CDR2 SQIVND (reference sequence). V and J are TRBV19 and TRBJ1-4, with D possibly matching TRBD1 (5 bases). This clonotype originated in a female donor with multiple sclerosis, enrolled in a pregnancy study. Sequenced material: peripheral blood, taken after pregnancy. CDR3 in DNA: TGTGCCAGTACCCCCGTAGGGCAGGGTACTAAAAAACTGTTTTTT. Protein product: CASTPVGQGTKKLFF. The full variable domain, completed using reference TRBV19 and TRBJ1-4, is DGGITQSPKYLFRKEGQNVTLSCEQNLNHDAMYWYRQDPGQGLRLIYYSQIVNDFQKGDIAEGYSVSREKKESFPLTVTSAQKNPTAFYLCASTPVGQGTKKLFFGSGTQLSVL.